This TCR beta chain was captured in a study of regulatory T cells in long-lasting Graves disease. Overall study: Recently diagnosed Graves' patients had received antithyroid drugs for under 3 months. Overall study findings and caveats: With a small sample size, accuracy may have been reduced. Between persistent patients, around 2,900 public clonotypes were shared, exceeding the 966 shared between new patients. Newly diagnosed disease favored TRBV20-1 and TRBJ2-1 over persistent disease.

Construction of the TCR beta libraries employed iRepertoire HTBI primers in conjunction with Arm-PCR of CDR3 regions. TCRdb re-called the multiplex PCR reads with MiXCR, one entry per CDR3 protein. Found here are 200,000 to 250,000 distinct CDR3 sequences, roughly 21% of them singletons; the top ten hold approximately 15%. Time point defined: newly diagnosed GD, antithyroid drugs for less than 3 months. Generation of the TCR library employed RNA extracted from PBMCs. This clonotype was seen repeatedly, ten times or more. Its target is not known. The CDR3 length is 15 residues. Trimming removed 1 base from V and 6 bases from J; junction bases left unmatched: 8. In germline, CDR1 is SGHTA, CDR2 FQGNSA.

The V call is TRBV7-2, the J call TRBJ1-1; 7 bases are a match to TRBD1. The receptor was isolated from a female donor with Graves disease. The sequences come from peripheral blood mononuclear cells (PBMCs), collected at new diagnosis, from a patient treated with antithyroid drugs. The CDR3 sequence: CASSLGGDRAAEAFF. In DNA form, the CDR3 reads TGTGCCAGCAGCTTAGGGGGCGACAGGGCCGCTGAAGCTTTCTTT.